This T cell receptor beta chain originates from a study of blood T cell repertoires in COVID-19. Study overall: Acute and convalescent COVID-19 specimens originated in the United States, Italy and Spain.

In the authors' workflow: Estimation of nucleated cell counts was performed using reference gene primer amplification. Repertoires were generated with immunoSEQ multiplex PCR, while TCRdb's copy carries only in-frame clones and drops some. V, J and clone size are those of that table, while D and trimming were read from the DNA. The sample has roughly 130,000 clones, around 87% seen once. V trimming: 0 bases; J trimming: 8 bases; junction bases outside the gene matches: 8. Germline loops: CDR1 SGHRS, CDR2 YFSETQ. The CDR3 has 15 residues. Sequencing was carried out using peripheral blood. This chain connects TRBV5-1 to TRBJ2-1; 7 bases agree with TRBD2. This receptor was identified in an older woman with acute or convalescent COVID-19. CDR3 nucleotide sequence: TGCGCCAGCAGCTTGGGGACTAGTGGTTCCCATGAGCAGTTCTTC. It is translated as CASSLGTSGSHEQFF.